A selection of T cell receptor beta chains follows, all from one sample in a study of long-term antiretroviral therapy in people with HIV. Libraries were prepared by immunoSEQ multiplex PCR; TCRdb keeps only in-frame clonotypes and omits some of them. Among about 48,000 clones listed, about 81% were seen once. The sample consisted of unsorted PBMCs, taken 0.8 years after starting antiretroviral therapy. The receptors here all came from a woman aged 18-35 years with HIV. Both conserved end residues are part of each CDR3. The D gene is left open where the match is weak. Clone size appears in some rows only: once, few, many, or a class for an expanded clone.

clone_size j_call v_call d_call cdr3_nt cdr3_aa
- TRBJ1-1 TRBV2 - TGTGCCAGCAGTGTCAGGGTCCCCACTGAAGCTTTCTTT CASSVRVPTEAFF
few TRBJ2-7 TRBV7-9 - TGTGCCAGCAGCTTAGCATACAGCTTCTACGAGCAGTACTTC CASSLAYSFYEQYF
few TRBJ1-3 TRBV5-1 - TGCGCCAGCGGCCAGGACATCTCTGGAAACACCATATATTTT CASGQDISGNTIYF
- TRBJ2-3 TRBV7-9 - TGTGCCAGCAGCTTAGGCAGTGTACAGGCCACAGATACGCAGTATTTT CASSLGSVQATDTQYF
once TRBJ2-7 TRBV7-3 TRBD2 TGTGCCAGCAGCTTATGGGGTCCCGGGACTAGCGGGAGGGCCTACGAGCAGTACTTC CASSLWGPGTSGRAYEQYF
- TRBJ2-1 TRBV28 - TGTGCCAGCAGTTCCGATCGCGGACATCTGTACGATGAGCAGTTCTTC CASSSDRGHLYDEQFF
- TRBJ1-1 TRBV4-1 TRBD1 TGCGCCAGCAGCCAAGAAGTCCAGGGGGCAACTGAAGCTTTCTTT CASSQEVQGATEAFF
- TRBJ1-1 TRBV10-1 - TGCGCCAGCAGTAGTAGGGGAAGCACTGAAGCTTTCTTT CASSSRGSTEAFF
- TRBJ2-5 TRBV10-1 TRBD2 TGCGCCAGCAGTGACCAACTAGCGGGAGGTGGGGAGACCCAGTACTTC CASSDQLAGGGETQYF
- TRBJ2-7 TRBV5-1 TRBD2 TGCGCCAGCAGCTGGACTAGCGGGAGCTCCCGGGGATCCTACGAGCAGTACTTC CASSWTSGSSRGSYEQYF
- TRBJ2-7 TRBV29-1 - TGCAGCGTTGAAGTGAGGGAAGGAGGCGAGCAGTACTTC CSVEVREGGEQYF
once TRBJ1-5 TRBV15 - TGTGCCACCAGCAGAGGACGTGACAGTTATCAGCCCCAGCATTTT CATSRGRDSYQPQHF
- TRBJ2-7 TRBV11-2 - TGTGCCAGCAGCAGAAAGCATCGACTATCTTCCTACGAGCAGTACTTC CASSRKHRLSSYEQYF
- TRBJ2-7 TRBV6-6 - TGTGCCAGCAGTTCTACGACCTACGAGCAGTACTTC CASSSTTYEQYF
- TRBJ2-7 TRBV19 - TGTGCCAGTAGTATTTTCCTCGCCAGGGGGGGCACGATCCCCGAGCAGTACTTC CASSIFLARGGTIPEQYF
once TRBJ1-2 TRBV7-2 - TGTGCCAGCAGCTTAATGGACGGAGTCTATGGCTACACCTTC CASSLMDGVYGYTF
once TRBJ2-2 TRBV27 - TGTGCCAGCAGTTTCCCCCCGGGCAGGGGTTCAGGGATGAACACCGGGGAGCTGTTTTTT CASSFPPGRGSGMNTGELFF
- TRBJ1-4 TRBV7-9 TRBD1 TGTGCCAGCAGCTTAGCACAGGGGAATGAAAAACTGTTTTTT CASSLAQGNEKLFF
- TRBJ2-5 TRBV9 TRBD2 TGTGCCAGCAGCGTATCTAGCGGCCACAAGTACCAAGAGACCCAGTACTTC CASSVSSGHKYQETQYF
- TRBJ2-5 TRBV9 - TGTGCCAGCAGCGTAGGCGCCGGGAGAGAGACCCAGTACTTC CASSVGAGRETQYF
- TRBJ2-1 TRBV7-3 - TGTGCCAGCAGCTTATTCGGTCTGACGAATGAGCAGTTCTTC CASSLFGLTNEQFF
- TRBJ1-2 TRBV5-6 - TGTGCCAGCAGCTTGGCGTATCGGCGGACACCGTCCACCAATGGCTACACCTTC CASSLAYRRTPSTNGYTF
- TRBJ2-4 TRBV5-4 - TGTGCCAGCAGCAACAGCGACCTTACACTAGCCAAAAACATTCAGTACTTC CASSNSDLTLAKNIQYF
few TRBJ2-7 TRBV10-1 - TGCGCCAGCAGTGAGTCGGTAGTCCACGAGCAGTACTTC CASSESVVHEQYF
- TRBJ2-7 TRBV6-5 - TGTGCCAGCAGTTACTCAGGTCGGAGGCAGGCCGAGCAGTACTTC CASSYSGRRQAEQYF
- TRBJ2-1 TRBV9 TRBD2 TGTGCCAGCAGCGTAGTTAGCGGGAGACTCTCCTACAATGAGCAGTTCTTC CASSVVSGRLSYNEQFF
- TRBJ2-5 TRBV5-1 - TGCGCCAGCAGCGCGGAGCTCCAAGAGACCCAGTACTTC CASSAELQETQYF
few TRBJ2-7 TRBV19 - TGTGCCAGTAGCGCAACGGGCTACGAGCAGTACTTC CASSATGYEQYF
- TRBJ1-5 TRBV7-9 - TGTGCCAGCAGCTCCCCGCTTCAGCCCCAGCATTTT CASSSPLQPQHF